This entry concerns a single T cell receptor beta chain. Its antigen is not known. The data originate from a study of a mutant IDH1 vaccine in newly diagnosed glioma. Looked up from germline, CDR1 is MGHRA and CDR2 is YSYEKL. This CDR3 is built from 14 residues. V shed 0 bases and J shed 8 bases, with 11 bases lying between them. Time point described: week 23, last vaccination. Doses comprised 300 ug of mutant IDH1 20-mer peptide each, plus topical imiquimod. Profiling relied on immunoSEQ multiplex PCR, and the TCRdb table lists in-frame clones only, not all of them. The sample consists of tens of thousands of clones, around 87% of them appearing once.

The sequence came from a man aged 40-49 years with glioma. This sequence joins TRBV4-1 and TRBJ2-1; D not resolved. Material: PBMCs, obtained from a glioma patient whose treatment included an IDH1 peptide vaccine. CDR3 bases: TGCGCCAGCAGCCAAGATCACGCGAGCGATGAGCAGTTCTTC. It translates to CASSQDHASDEQFF.